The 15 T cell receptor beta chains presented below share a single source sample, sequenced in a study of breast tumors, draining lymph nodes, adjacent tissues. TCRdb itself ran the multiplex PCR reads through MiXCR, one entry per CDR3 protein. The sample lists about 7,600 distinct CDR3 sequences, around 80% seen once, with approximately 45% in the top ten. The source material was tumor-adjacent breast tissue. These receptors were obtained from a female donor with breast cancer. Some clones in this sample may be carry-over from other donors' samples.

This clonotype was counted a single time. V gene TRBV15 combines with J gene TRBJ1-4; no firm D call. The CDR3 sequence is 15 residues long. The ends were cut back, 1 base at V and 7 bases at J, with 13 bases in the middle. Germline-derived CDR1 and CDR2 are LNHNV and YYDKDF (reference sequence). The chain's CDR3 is CATSRAAGKSEKLFF. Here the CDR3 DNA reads TGTGCCACCAGCAGAGCAGCGGGGAAGTCTGAAAAACTGTTTTTT.

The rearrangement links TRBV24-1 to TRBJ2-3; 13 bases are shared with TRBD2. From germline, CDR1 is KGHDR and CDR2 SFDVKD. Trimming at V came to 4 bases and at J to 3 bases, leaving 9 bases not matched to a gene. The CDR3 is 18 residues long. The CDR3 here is CATSDPSTSGRATDTQYF. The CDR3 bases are TGTGCCACCAGTGACCCGTCCACTAGCGGGAGGGCGACAGATACGCAGTATTTT.

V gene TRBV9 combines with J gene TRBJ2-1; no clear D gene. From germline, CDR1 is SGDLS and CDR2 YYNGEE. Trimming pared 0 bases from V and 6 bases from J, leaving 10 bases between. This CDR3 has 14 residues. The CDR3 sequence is CASSVDLGSNEQFF. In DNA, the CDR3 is TGTGCCAGCAGCGTAGATTTGGGTTCCAATGAGCAGTTCTTC.

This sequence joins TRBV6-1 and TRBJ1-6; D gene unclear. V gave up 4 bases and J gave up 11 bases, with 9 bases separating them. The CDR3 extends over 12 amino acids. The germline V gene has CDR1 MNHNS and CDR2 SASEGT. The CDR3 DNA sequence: TGTGCCAGCAGTGTTTCTCGGCCACCCCTCCACTTT. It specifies CASSVSRPPLHF.

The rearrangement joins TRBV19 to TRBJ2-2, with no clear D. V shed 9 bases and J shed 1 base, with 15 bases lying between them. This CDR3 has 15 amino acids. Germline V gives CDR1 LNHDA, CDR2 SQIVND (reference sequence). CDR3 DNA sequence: TGTGCCAGCGCACCAACCGCGGTGAACACCGGGGAGCTGTTTTTT. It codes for CASAPTAVNTGELFF. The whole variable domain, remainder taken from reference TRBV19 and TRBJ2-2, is DGGITQSPKYLFRKEGQNVTLSCEQNLNHDAMYWYRQDPGQGLRLIYYSQIVNDFQKGDIAEGYSVSREKKESFPLTVTSAQKNPTAFYLCASAPTAVNTGELFFGEGSRLTVL.

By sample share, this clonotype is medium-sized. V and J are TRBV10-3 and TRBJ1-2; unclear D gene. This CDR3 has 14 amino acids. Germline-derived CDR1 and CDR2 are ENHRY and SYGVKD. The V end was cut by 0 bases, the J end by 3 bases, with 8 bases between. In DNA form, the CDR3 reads TGTGCCATCAGTGAGTCGCCAGTTTACTATGGCTACACCTTC. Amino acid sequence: CAISESPVYYGYTF.

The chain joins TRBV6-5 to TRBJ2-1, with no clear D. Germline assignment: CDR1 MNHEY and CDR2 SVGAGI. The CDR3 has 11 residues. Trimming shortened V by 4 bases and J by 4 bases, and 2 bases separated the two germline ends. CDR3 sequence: CASSFYNEQFF. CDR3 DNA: TGTGCCAGCAGTTTTTACAATGAGCAGTTCTTC.

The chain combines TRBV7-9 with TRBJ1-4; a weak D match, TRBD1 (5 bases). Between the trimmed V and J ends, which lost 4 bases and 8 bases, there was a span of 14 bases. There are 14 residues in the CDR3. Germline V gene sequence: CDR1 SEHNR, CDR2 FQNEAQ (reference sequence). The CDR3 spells CASSSKDKIEKLFF. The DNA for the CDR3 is TGTGCCAGCAGCTCGAAGGACAAAATCGAAAAACTGTTTTTT.

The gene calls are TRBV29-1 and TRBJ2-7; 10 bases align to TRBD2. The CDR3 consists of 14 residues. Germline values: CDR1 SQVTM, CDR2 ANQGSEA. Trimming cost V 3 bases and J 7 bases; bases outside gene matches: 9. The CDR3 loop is CSVEGLAGVREQYF. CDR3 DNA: TGCAGCGTTGAGGGGCTAGCGGGAGTAAGGGAGCAGTACTTC.

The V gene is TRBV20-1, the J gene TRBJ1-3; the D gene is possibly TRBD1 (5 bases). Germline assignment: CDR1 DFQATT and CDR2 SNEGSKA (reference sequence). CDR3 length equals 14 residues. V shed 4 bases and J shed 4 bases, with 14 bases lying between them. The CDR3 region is CSAIEGGVGNTIYF. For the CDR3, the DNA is TGCAGTGCTATTGAAGGAGGGGTAGGAAACACCATATATTTT.

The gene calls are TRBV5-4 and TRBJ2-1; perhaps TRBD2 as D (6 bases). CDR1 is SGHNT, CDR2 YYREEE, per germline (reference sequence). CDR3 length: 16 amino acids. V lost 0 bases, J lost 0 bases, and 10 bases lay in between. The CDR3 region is CASSLAGTSSYNEQFF. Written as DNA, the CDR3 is TGTGCCAGCAGCTTGGCGGGGACTTCCTCCTACAATGAGCAGTTCTTC.

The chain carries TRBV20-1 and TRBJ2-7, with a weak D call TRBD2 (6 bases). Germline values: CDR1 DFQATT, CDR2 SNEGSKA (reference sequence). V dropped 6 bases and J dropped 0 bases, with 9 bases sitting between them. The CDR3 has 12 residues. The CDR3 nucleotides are TGCAGTGCCCGGGACTCCTCCTACGAGCAGTACTTC. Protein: CSARDSSYEQYF.

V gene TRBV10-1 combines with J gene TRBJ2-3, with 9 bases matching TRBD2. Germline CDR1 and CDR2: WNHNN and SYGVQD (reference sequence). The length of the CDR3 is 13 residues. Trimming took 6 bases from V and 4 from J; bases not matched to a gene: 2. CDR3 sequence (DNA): TGCGCCAGCAGGGCGGGAGGGTCAGATACGCAGTATTTT. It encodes CASRAGGSDTQYF.

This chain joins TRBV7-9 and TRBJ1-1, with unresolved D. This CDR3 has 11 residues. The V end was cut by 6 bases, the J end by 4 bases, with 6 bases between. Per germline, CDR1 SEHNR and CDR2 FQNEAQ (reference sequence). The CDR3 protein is CASREGTEAFF. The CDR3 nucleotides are TGTGCCAGCAGGGAGGGCACTGAAGCTTTCTTT.

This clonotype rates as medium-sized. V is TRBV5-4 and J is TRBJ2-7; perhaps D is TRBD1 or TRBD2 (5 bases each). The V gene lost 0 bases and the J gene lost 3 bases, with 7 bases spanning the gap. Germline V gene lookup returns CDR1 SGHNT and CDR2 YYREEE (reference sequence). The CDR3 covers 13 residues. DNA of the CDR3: TGTGCCAGCAGCTTGGTGGGGGACTACGAGCAGTACTTC. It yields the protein CASSLVGDYEQYF.